This T cell receptor beta chain was captured by sequencing in a study of blood T cells in healthy people across ages. Trimming removed 6 bases at V and 4 bases at J, with 7 bases between. Germline CDR1 ENHRY, CDR2 SYGVKD. There are 13 residues in the CDR3. The use of a sample-barcoded 5' primer and a J-beta primer mix characterized a second PCR of 7 to 11 cycles. A single record per CDR3 protein comes from TCRdb applying MiXCR to the 5' RACE reads. Of roughly 1,300,000 distinct CDR3 sequences in the sample, approximately 60% were seen once. The chain has TRBV10-3 and TRBJ1-6; D unresolved. Specimen: blood. This receptor was obtained from a man aged 18 to 30 in good health. For the CDR3, the DNA is TGTGCCATCAGGCAGGAATATAATTCACCCCTCCACTTT. Protein: CAIRQEYNSPLHF.